One and the same sample provided the 20 T cell receptor beta chains below, sequenced in a study of blood T cell repertoires in COVID-19. The data were produced by immunoSEQ multiplex PCR, yet TCRdb's version contains in-frame clones alone and is incomplete. The sample has around 86,000 clones; roughly 84% are singletons. Sample: peripheral blood. These receptors originate from a human donor in a cohort sampled during active COVID-19.

The chain uses TRBV30 and TRBJ2-6, with 8 positions matching TRBD1. The CDR3 totals 11 residues. The V gene's germline CDR1 is GTSNPN and CDR2 SVGIG (reference sequence). V was clipped by 5 bases and J by 15 bases; unmatched bases: 6. The CDR3 sequence: CAWSGDRPLTF. The CDR3 DNA follows: TGTGCCTGGTCGGGGGACAGGCCCCTGACTTTC.

The J gene is TRBJ2-2, the V gene TRBV28, with 7 bases that match TRBD1. Trimming took 10 bases from V and 3 from J; bases not matched to a gene: 5. CDR3 length: 13 amino acids. Germline V gene lookup returns CDR1 MDHEN and CDR2 SYDVKM. Written as DNA, the CDR3 is TGTGCCACGGGGACAGTAGACACCGGGGAGCTGTTTTTT. Its protein is CATGTVDTGELFF.

The chain employs TRBV7-2 and TRBJ2-7; D perhaps matches TRBD2 (6 bases). This CDR3 comprises 14 residues. Trimming shortened V by 1 base and J by 0 bases, and 7 bases separated the two germline ends. From germline, CDR1 is SGHTA and CDR2 FQGNSA. CDR3 residues: CASSLVEGSYEQYF. The CDR3 bases are TGTGCCAGCAGCTTAGTGGAGGGCTCCTACGAGCAGTACTTC. The full variable domain, completed using reference TRBV7-2 and TRBJ2-7, is GAGVSQSPSNKVTEKGKDVELRCDPISGHTALYWYRQSLGQGLEFLIYFQGNSAPDKSGLPSDRFSAERTGGSVSTLTIQRTQQEDSAVYLCASSLVEGSYEQYFGPGTRLTVT.

This clone was detected only once. The rearrangement links TRBV19 to TRBJ1-3, with unresolved D. Per germline, CDR1 LNHDA and CDR2 SQIVND (reference sequence). Trimming shortened V by 9 bases and J by 10 bases, and 22 bases separated the two germline ends. This CDR3 is 14 amino acids long. The CDR3: CASSQDRERGTIYF. DNA of the CDR3: TGTGCCAGCAGTCAGGACCGAGAAAGAGGGACCATATATTTT. Full variable domain (remainder filled in from reference TRBV19 and TRBJ1-3): DGGITQSPKYLFRKEGQNVTLSCEQNLNHDAMYWYRQDPGQGLRLIYYSQIVNDFQKGDIAEGYSVSREKKESFPLTVTSAQKNPTAFYLCASSQDRERGTIYFGEGSWLTVV.

In its sample, this clone was seen once. The V and J genes are TRBV6-2 or TRBV6-3 and TRBJ2-3; TRBD2 aligns across 10 bases. The CDR3 runs 15 residues. Germline CDR1 is MNHEY and CDR2 is SVGEGT. Trimming at V came to 6 bases and at J to 5 bases, leaving 8 bases not matched to a gene. CDR3 DNA: TGTGCCAGCAGCAAGCGGGGGGGCTGGGGAGATACGCAGTATTTT. Amino acid sequence: CASSKRGGWGDTQYF.

The chain uses TRBV27 and TRBJ2-1; D unclear. Germline lookup yields CDR1 MNHEY and CDR2 SMNVEV (reference sequence). The CDR3 length is 15 residues. The V and J ends lost 1 base and 0 bases respectively, with 7 bases between them. The CDR3 bases are TGTGCCAGCAGTTTATTTGCGGTCTCCTACAATGAGCAGTTCTTC. Translating it yields CASSLFAVSYNEQFF.

V usage is TRBV11-2 and J usage is TRBJ2-1; TRBD2 agrees at 12 bases. The V gene end was trimmed by 5 bases and the J gene end by 8 bases; junction bases not matched to a gene: 7. The CDR3 has 15 amino acids. Germline-derived CDR1 and CDR2 are SGHAT and FQNNGV. This CDR3 is CASSPRTSGTDEQFF. CDR3 nucleotides: TGTGCCAGCAGCCCCCGGACTAGCGGGACCGATGAGCAGTTCTTC.

The V and J genes are TRBV6-4 and TRBJ2-1; 10 bases fit TRBD2. V shed 5 bases and J 8 bases; nucleotides not matched to a gene: 9. CDR1 is MRHNA, CDR2 SNTAGT, per germline. CDR3 length equals 15 residues. CDR3 amino acids: CASSIAGGNRDEQFF. The CDR3 bases are TGTGCCAGCAGTATAGCGGGGGGCAATCGTGATGAGCAGTTCTTC.

The CDR3 sequence is CARPLHAQDDIREQFF. Written as DNA, the CDR3 is TGTGCCAGGCCCCTCCACGCACAAGATGACATAAGAGAGCAGTTCTTC. This chain joins TRBV5-4 and TRBJ2-1; D not resolved. V was cut by 8 bases and J by 10 bases, with 28 bases left in between. The CDR3 has 16 residues. The germline V gene has CDR1 SGHNT and CDR2 YYREEE (reference sequence).

This clone appeared a single time. This rearrangement joins TRBV18 to TRBJ2-7, with 7 bases identical to TRBD1. In germline, CDR1 is KGHSH, CDR2 LQKENI. This CDR3 comprises 14 residues. V shed 3 bases and J 2 bases; nucleotides not matched to a gene: 4. CDR3 bases: TGTGCCAGCTCACCTCCAGGGACAGCCTACGAGCAGTACTTC. It encodes CASSPPGTAYEQYF.

The chain carries TRBV3-1 (or the pseudogene TRBV3-2) and TRBJ1-4, with TRBD1 identical over 7 bases. Unmatched junction bases numbered 4, after V lost 1 base and J lost 8 bases. There are 14 residues in the CDR3. Germline CDR1 and CDR2: LGHDT and YNNKEL (reference sequence). CDR3 in amino acids: CASSQATGAEKLFF. DNA of the CDR3: TGTGCCAGCAGCCAAGCTACAGGGGCAGAAAAACTGTTTTTT.

V is TRBV7-9 and J is TRBJ1-4; TRBD1 matches 7 bases. With V trimmed by 3 bases and J by 4 bases, 8 bases remained unmatched. This CDR3 has 16 residues. CDR1 is SEHNR, CDR2 FQNEAQ, per germline (reference sequence). The DNA for the CDR3 is TGTGCCAGCAGCTTTCCAGGGGGGTATGATAATGAAAAACTGTTTTTT. Encoded protein: CASSFPGGYDNEKLFF.

The CDR3 sequence is CASSSPGTGAYEQYF. CDR3 DNA: TGTGCCAGCAGTTCACCCGGGACAGGGGCCTACGAGCAGTACTTC. The chain carries TRBV28 and TRBJ2-7; 10 nucleotides align to TRBD1. V lost 4 bases to trimming and J lost 2 bases; unmatched junction nucleotides: 5. Germline CDR1 and CDR2: MDHEN and SYDVKM. The CDR3 length is 15 residues.

This clone appeared a single time. V and J are TRBV28 and TRBJ2-7; 10 nucleotides line up with TRBD2. The CDR3 contains 14 residues. In germline, CDR1 is MDHEN, CDR2 SYDVKM. The trim removed 8 bases at V and 1 base at J, leaving 5 bases unmatched. The chain's CDR3 is CASQTSGYSYEQYF. CDR3 coding DNA: TGTGCCAGCCAGACTAGCGGGTATTCCTACGAGCAGTACTTC.

This chain links TRBV4-3 with TRBJ2-7; 12 bases match TRBD2. This CDR3 spans 17 amino acids. V was clipped by 0 bases and J by 7 bases; unmatched bases: 10. Germline CDR1 LGHNA, CDR2 YSLEER. CDR3 residues: CASSQDPPSGGAGEQYF. The CDR3, as DNA: TGCGCCAGCAGCCAAGACCCACCTAGCGGGGGGGCGGGGGAGCAGTACTTC.

This sequence joins TRBV30 and TRBJ1-1, with D perhaps TRBD1 (5 bases). Germline V gene sequence: CDR1 GTSNPN, CDR2 SVGIG (reference sequence). Between the trimmed V and J ends, which lost 2 bases and 5 bases, there was a span of 12 bases. CDR3 length: 13 residues. For the CDR3, the DNA is TGTGCCTGGAGTCCTGTGGGGCAAACTGAAGCTTTCTTT. Protein: CAWSPVGQTEAFF. Using reference TRBV30 and TRBJ1-1 for the parts outside the CDR3, the full variable domain is SQTIHQWPATLVQPVGSPLSLECTVEGTSNPNLYWYRQAAGRGLQLLFYSVGIGQISSEVPQNLSASRPQDRQFILSSKKLLLSDSGFYLCAWSPVGQTEAFFGQGTRLTVV.

This chain links TRBV5-1 with TRBJ2-2; the match to TRBD2 covers 10 bases. Germline CDR1 reads SGHRS; CDR2 reads YFSETQ. The CDR3 consists of 15 residues. V dropped 8 bases and J dropped 0; count of bases not matched to a gene: 4. The CDR3 DNA reads as TGCGCCAGTATAGCGGGAGGTTCGAACACCGGGGAGCTGTTTTTT. This gives the protein CASIAGGSNTGELFF.

The rearrangement joins TRBV4-1 to TRBJ2-1; 7 bases align to TRBD1. V lost 0 bases and J lost 8; bases outside the gene matches: 4. Germline V gene lookup returns CDR1 MGHRA and CDR2 YSYEKL. The CDR3 is 14 residues long. The CDR3 region has the DNA TGCGCCAGCAGCCAAGATCGAGACAGGGATGAGCAGTTCTTC. The encoded protein is CASSQDRDRDEQFF.

The chain combines TRBV19 with TRBJ2-1, with TRBD1 matching over 8 bases. Germline CDR1 reads LNHDA; CDR2 reads SQIVND (reference sequence). V shed 4 bases, J shed 5 bases, and the junction held 7 bases outside the gene matches. The CDR3 runs to 15 residues. Here the CDR3 DNA reads TGTGCCAGTAGTAGGGGACAGGCGAGAAACAATGAGCAGTTCTTC. Its protein product is CASSRGQARNNEQFF. Full variable domain (missing parts from reference TRBV19 and TRBJ2-1): DGGITQSPKYLFRKEGQNVTLSCEQNLNHDAMYWYRQDPGQGLRLIYYSQIVNDFQKGDIAEGYSVSREKKESFPLTVTSAQKNPTAFYLCASSRGQARNNEQFFGPGTRLTVL.

The chain carries TRBV5-5 and TRBJ2-3; D uncertain. Per the germline V gene, CDR1 is SGHKS and CDR2 is YYEKEE (reference sequence). This CDR3 is 14 amino acids long. The V gene lost 2 bases and the J gene lost 0 bases, with 7 bases spanning the gap. The CDR3 spells CASSFSPSTDTQYF. As DNA, the CDR3 is TGTGCCAGCAGCTTCTCCCCTAGCACAGATACGCAGTATTTT.